Here is one TCR beta chain with its context. Antigen: not known. The junction had 4 bases not matched to a gene; V was cut back by 1 base and J by 5 bases. The germline V gene has CDR1 LNHDA and CDR2 SQIVND (reference sequence). The CDR3 runs 14 residues. The entry originates in a study of a mutant IDH1 vaccine in newly diagnosed glioma. Study summary: Initiation of the vaccine course occurred 4-6 weeks after radiotherapy alone, or alongside temozolomide cycles. Treated patients comprised around 60% males and around 40% females, mean age about 44 years. It was radiotherapy, temozolomide, or both that patients received previously, with most receiving both.

Described time point: week 5, during vaccination. The content of each vaccine dose was 300 ug of mutant IDH1 20-mer peptide, and topical imiquimod accompanied it. Each of the donors came in with new WHO grade 3 or 4 astrocytomas that were IDH1-mutant and ATRX-lost. Assay: immunoSEQ multiplex PCR; the TCRdb copy retains only in-frame clones and omits some. The sample comprises 40,000 or so clones, roughly 88% of which are singletons, and 1.7% rests with the top ten. This specimen was PBMCs, taken from a glioma patient whose treatment included an IDH1 peptide vaccine. The receptor's source is a man aged 40-49 years with glioma. J is TRBJ2-7 and V is TRBV19; 8 nucleotides line up with TRBD2. CDR3 amino acids: CASSIGTSWDEQYF. The CDR3 bases are TGTGCCAGTAGTATAGGGACTAGCTGGGACGAGCAGTACTTC.